These T cell receptor beta chains were read from a single sample in a study of cytomegalovirus exposure and HLA in healthy donors. Sequencing used immunoSEQ multiplex PCR; TCRdb keeps in-frame clones, though not all of them. This sample has about 92,000 clones, with over 85% found just once. The sample taken for sequencing was PBMCs. These receptors originate from a woman aged 25 to 39 in good health and CMV-seropositive. CDR3s include the opening cysteine and the closing phenylalanine or tryptophan. Fields, in order: CDR3 length, V gene, D gene, clone size, J gene, CDR3 protein, CDR3 DNA. D genes are given only for firm matches. Not all rows give a size; the values are once, few, many and, for expanded clones, a class.

>16|TRBV6-5|-|-|TRBJ1-1
CASSYSTTGANTEAFF
TGTGCCAGCAGTTACTCGACGACAGGAGCTAACACTGAAGCTTTCTTT
>15|TRBV7-9|TRBD2|-|TRBJ2-1
CASRGPGLATDEQFF
TGTGCCAGCAGAGGGCCGGGACTAGCGACGGATGAGCAGTTCTTC
>15|TRBV10-2|TRBD1|-|TRBJ2-7
CASSEADRVSYEQYF
TGCGCCAGCAGTGAGGCGGACAGGGTCTCCTACGAGCAGTACTTC
>16|TRBV7-2|-|-|TRBJ1-4
CASSLVGGATNEKLFF
TGTGCCAGCAGCTTAGTCGGGGGAGCAACTAATGAAAAACTGTTTTTT
>15|TRBV19|TRBD2|-|TRBJ2-1
CASSPTSGTYNEQFF
TGTGCCAGTAGTCCCACTAGCGGGACTTACAATGAGCAGTTCTTC
>15|TRBV29-1|-|-|TRBJ1-2
CSVLQGGMGNYGYTF
TGCAGCGTCCTCCAGGGAGGGATGGGTAACTATGGCTACACCTTC
>14|TRBV28|TRBD1|once|TRBJ1-2
CASSNDRGRYGYTF
TGTGCCAGCAGCAATGACAGGGGGCGGTATGGCTACACCTTC
>15|TRBV6-5|TRBD1|-|TRBJ1-1
CASNPRTGKVAEAFF
TGTGCCAGCAACCCAAGGACAGGGAAAGTCGCTGAAGCTTTCTTT
>14|TRBV5-6|-|-|TRBJ2-7
CASSLGGYLYEQYF
TGTGCCAGCAGCTTGGGAGGGTACCTTTACGAGCAGTACTTC
>16|TRBV28|TRBD2|-|TRBJ2-2
CAGRPRFSAGGGELFF
TGTGCCGGAAGGCCTCGATTCTCAGCGGGAGGAGGGGAGCTGTTTTTT
>16|TRBV19|TRBD1|-|TRBJ1-4
CASSIGGQDRWAGLFF
TGTGCCAGTAGTATAGGAGGACAGGACCGATGGGCAGGACTGTTTTTT
>16|TRBV13|-|-|TRBJ2-2
CASSPMGRSGAGELFF
TGTGCCAGCAGCCCTATGGGAAGGTCGGGGGCCGGGGAGCTGTTTTTT
>11|TRBV20-1|-|-|TRBJ2-1
CSASEGGKQFF
TGCAGTGCTAGTGAGGGGGGGAAGCAGTTCTTC
>15|TRBV7-2|TRBD2|-|TRBJ2-7
CASSLRGGADYEQYF
TGTGCCAGCAGCTTACGGGGGGGCGCGGACTACGAGCAGTACTTC
>14|TRBV19|-|-|TRBJ1-3
CASIGRKIRDTIYF
TGTGCCAGTATTGGGAGAAAGATACGGGACACCATATATTTT
>13|TRBV27|-|-|TRBJ1-4
CASSTSGSGKLFF
-
>17|TRBV30|TRBD1|-|TRBJ1-1
CAWRGSGGGLRRTEAFF
TGTGCCTGGAGAGGTAGTGGAGGGGGCTTACGAAGGACTGAAGCTTTCTTT
>15|TRBV19|-|-|TRBJ2-2
CASSIGQGSAGELFF
TGTGCCAGTAGTATAGGTCAGGGATCCGCCGGGGAGCTGTTTTTT
>15|TRBV11-2|-|once|TRBJ1-2
CASSLGGPGFVGYTF
TGTGCCAGCAGCTTAGGGGGGCCGGGGTTTGTTGGCTACACCTTC
>15|TRBV19|-|-|TRBJ2-7
CASSISVGPDYEQYF
TGTGCCAGTAGTATATCAGTGGGGCCCGACTACGAGCAGTACTTC
>14|TRBV7-9|-|few|TRBJ1-5
CASSPAGLYQPQHF
TGTGCCAGCAGCCCCGCGGGGTTGTATCAGCCCCAGCATTTT
>15|TRBV29-1|-|-|TRBJ1-5
CSVVLSGRAGQPQHF
TGCAGCGTTGTTTTATCTGGCAGGGCCGGTCAGCCCCAGCATTTT
>13|TRBV29-1|TRBD1|-|TRBJ1-2
CSALTGTLVGYTF
TGCAGCGCTTTGACAGGGACCCTTGTGGGCTACACCTTC
>15|TRBV2|TRBD1|-|TRBJ1-5
CASSLGTGNNQPQHF
TGTGCCAGCAGTCTAGGGACAGGGAACAATCAGCCCCAGCATTTT
>11|TRBV27|-|-|TRBJ2-7
CASRDRREQYF
TGTGCCAGCCGCGATAGGAGAGAGCAGTACTTC
>15|TRBV6-4|TRBD2|-|TRBJ2-1
CASRVIAGGYNEQFF
TGTGCCAGCAGGGTAATAGCGGGAGGGTACAATGAGCAGTTCTTC
>17|TRBV19|-|once|TRBJ1-5
CASSIVVNYRENQPQHF
TGTGCCAGTAGTATAGTCGTCAACTACAGGGAGAATCAGCCCCAGCATTTT
>16|TRBV6-6|TRBD2|once|TRBJ2-3
CASSHGLSGSTDTQYF
TGTGCCAGCAGTCATGGTCTTAGCGGGAGCACAGATACGCAGTATTTT
>11|TRBV28|-|-|TRBJ2-1
CASSLAGEQFF
TGTGCCAGCAGTTTAGCGGGTGAGCAGTTCTTC
>18|TRBV11-2|TRBD1|-|TRBJ1-3
CASSSRAMTGGPGNTIYF
TGTGCCAGCAGCTCCCGAGCAATGACAGGGGGTCCTGGAAACACCATATATTTT
>15|TRBV5-4|-|-|TRBJ2-7
CASSLAGGLEYEQYF
TGTGCCAGCAGCTTGGCGGGCGGGCTTGAGTACGAGCAGTACTTC
>16|TRBV2|TRBD2|-|TRBJ2-1
CASTGLAGESYNEQFF
TGTGCCAGCACTGGACTAGCGGGAGAATCTTACAATGAGCAGTTCTTC
>17|TRBV9|TRBD2|-|TRBJ2-2
CASSAWTSGRWAGELFF
TGTGCCAGCAGCGCCTGGACTAGCGGGAGATGGGCCGGGGAGCTGTTTTTT
>14|TRBV7-8|-|-|TRBJ2-7
CASSPNPGWGEQYF
TGTGCCAGCAGCCCAAATCCAGGGTGGGGCGAGCAGTACTTC
>11|TRBV12-1|-|-|TRBJ2-7
CASSIKYEQYF
TGTGCCAGCAGCATTAAATACGAGCAGTACTTC
>15|TRBV5-4|-|-|TRBJ1-1
CASAELGRGGTEAFF
TGTGCCAGCGCTGAGTTGGGCAGGGGTGGCACTGAAGCTTTCTTT
>15|TRBV19|TRBD1|-|TRBJ1-2
CASSTRTGTNYGYTF
TGTGCCAGTAGTACAAGGACAGGGACCAACTATGGCTACACCTTC
>12|TRBV28|-|-|TRBJ1-1
CASRSGSREAFF
TGTGCCAGCAGATCTGGGTCCAGGGAAGCTTTCTTT
>15|TRBV7-2|TRBD1|-|TRBJ2-7
CASSRGQGISYEQYF
TGTGCCAGCAGCAGGGGACAGGGAATCTCCTACGAGCAGTACTTC
>16|TRBV4-3|TRBD1|-|TRBJ1-2
CASSQGLAGTGGGYTF
TGCGCCAGCAGCCAAGGTTTAGCTGGGACAGGGGGCGGCTACACCTTC
>14|TRBV27|TRBD2|once|TRBJ2-7
CASSSLADIYEQYF
TGTGCCAGCAGTTCTCTAGCGGACATCTACGAGCAGTACTTC
>15|TRBV5-1|-|-|TRBJ2-5
CASSLAPGIRETQYF
TGCGCCAGCAGCTTGGCCCCGGGTATACGTGAGACCCAGTACTTC
>15|TRBV30|TRBD1|-|TRBJ1-2
CACGGPGGLMGGYTF
TGTGCCTGCGGAGGACCAGGGGGTCTAATGGGTGGCTACACCTTC
>13|TRBV25-1|TRBD1|-|TRBJ2-3
CASSGTGLYTQYF
TGTGCCAGCAGCGGGACAGGGCTCTATACGCAGTATTTT
>15|TRBV11-2|-|-|TRBJ1-2
CASSLDRGYNYGYTF
TGTGCCAGCAGCTTAGATCGGGGTTACAACTATGGCTACACCTTC